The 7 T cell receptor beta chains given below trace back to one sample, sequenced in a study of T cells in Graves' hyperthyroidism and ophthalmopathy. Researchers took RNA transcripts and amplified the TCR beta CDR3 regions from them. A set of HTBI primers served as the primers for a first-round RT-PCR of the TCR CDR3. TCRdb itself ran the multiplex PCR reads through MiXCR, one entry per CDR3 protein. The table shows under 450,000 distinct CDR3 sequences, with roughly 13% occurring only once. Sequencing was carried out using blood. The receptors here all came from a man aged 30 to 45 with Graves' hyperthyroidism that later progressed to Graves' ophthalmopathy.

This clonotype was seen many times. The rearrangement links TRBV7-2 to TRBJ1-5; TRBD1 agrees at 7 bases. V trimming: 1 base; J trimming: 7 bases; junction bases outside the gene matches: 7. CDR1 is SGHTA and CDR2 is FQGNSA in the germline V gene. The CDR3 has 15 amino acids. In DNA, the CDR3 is TGTGCCAGCAGCTTAGGGAGGGGGCGAAGACAGCCCCAGCATTTT. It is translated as CASSLGRGRRQPQHF.

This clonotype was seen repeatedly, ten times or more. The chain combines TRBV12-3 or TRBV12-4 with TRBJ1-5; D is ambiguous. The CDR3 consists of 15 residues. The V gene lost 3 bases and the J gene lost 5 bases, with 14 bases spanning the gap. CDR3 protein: CASSFGSLYYQPQHF. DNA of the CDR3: TGTGCCAGCAGTTTTGGGTCCTTATATTATCAGCCCCAGCATTTT.

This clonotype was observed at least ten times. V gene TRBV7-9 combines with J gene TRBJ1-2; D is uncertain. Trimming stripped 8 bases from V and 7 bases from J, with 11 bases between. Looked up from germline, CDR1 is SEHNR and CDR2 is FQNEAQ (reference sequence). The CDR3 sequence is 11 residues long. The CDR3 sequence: CASRQDFGYTF. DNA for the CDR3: TGTGCCAGCCGGCAGGACTTTGGCTACACCTTC.

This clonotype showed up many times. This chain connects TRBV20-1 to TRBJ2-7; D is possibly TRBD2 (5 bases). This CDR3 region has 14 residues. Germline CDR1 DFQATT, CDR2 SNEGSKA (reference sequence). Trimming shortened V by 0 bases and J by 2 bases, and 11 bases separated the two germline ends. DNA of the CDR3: TGCAGTGCTAGAGACGACGCGGGTACCTACGAGCAGTACTTC. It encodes CSARDDAGTYEQYF.

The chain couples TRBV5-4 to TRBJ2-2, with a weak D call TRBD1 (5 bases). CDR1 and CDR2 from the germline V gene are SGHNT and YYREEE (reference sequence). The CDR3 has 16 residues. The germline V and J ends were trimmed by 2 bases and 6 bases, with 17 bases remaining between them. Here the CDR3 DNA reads TGTGCCAGCAGCTTTGGAGACAGTCTGACCGCCGGGGAGCTGTTTTTT. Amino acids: CASSFGDSLTAGELFF.

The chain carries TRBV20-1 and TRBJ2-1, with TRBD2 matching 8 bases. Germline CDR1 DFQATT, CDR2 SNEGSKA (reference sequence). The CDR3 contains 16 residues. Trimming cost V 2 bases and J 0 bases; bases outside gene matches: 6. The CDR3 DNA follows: TGCAGTGCTAGAACAGCGGGGGCTCCCTCCTACAATGAGCAGTTCTTC. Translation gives CSARTAGAPSYNEQFF.

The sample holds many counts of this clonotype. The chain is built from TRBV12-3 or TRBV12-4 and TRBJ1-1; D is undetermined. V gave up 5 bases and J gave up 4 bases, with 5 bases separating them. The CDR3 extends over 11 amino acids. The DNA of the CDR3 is TGTGCCAGCAGTCAAATCACTGAAGCTTTCTTT. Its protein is CASSQITEAFF.